A selection of T cell receptor beta chains follows, all from one sample in a study of T-cell memory formation after mild COVID-19. One entry per CDR3 protein results from TCRdb running MiXCR on the 5' RACE reads. The sample lists about 340,000 distinct CDR3 sequences, around 14% seen once, with around a fifth in the top ten. Material for sequencing was PBMCs or a T cell subset sorted from them (not recorded which). The origin of the receptors is a young man who had mild COVID-19 (a few samples of this study predate the infection). Cell type and time point are not known. Each CDR3 is given with its conserved first and last residue. A D gene is named only where the DNA matches it firmly. Not every row has a clone size; where given, it reads once, few, many or a size class.

abundance,d_gene,v_gene,j_gene,CDR3nt,CDR3aa
few,TRBD2,TRBV29-1,TRBJ2-3,TGCAGCGTTGCCGAGGGACTAGCGAGAGATACGCAGTATTTT,CSVAEGLARDTQYF
NA,TRBD2,TRBV20-1,TRBJ2-3,TGCAGTGTTTTTACTTTAAGGGAGGGTAGTAGCACAGATACGCAGTATTTT,CSVFTLREGSSTDTQYF
many,NA,TRBV25-1,TRBJ2-3,TGTGCCAGCAGTGATCACTTGTTTAGCACAGATACGCAGTATTTT,CASSDHLFSTDTQYF
many,NA,TRBV6-6,TRBJ2-1,TGTGCCAGCAGTTACCCCGGTGGGGCCAGTGAGGTTTCCTACAATGAGCAGTTCTTC,CASSYPGGASEVSYNEQFF
NA,NA,TRBV6-1,TRBJ1-2,TGTGCCAGCCTGGCGGCAGCGAATACCAACTATGGCTACACCTTC,CASLAAANTNYGYTF
few,NA,TRBV12-3/TRBV12-4,TRBJ2-5,TGTGCCAGCACCCTGGGCTTGGAGACCCAGTACTTC,CASTLGLETQYF
NA,TRBD1,TRBV7-9,TRBJ2-6,TGTGCCAGCAGCCGAAGCCACCGGGACAGGGGTTCTGGGGCCAACGTCCTGACTTTC,CASSRSHRDRGSGANVLTF
NA,TRBD1,TRBV18,TRBJ1-1,TGTGCCAGCTCCGGTTACAGGGGACTTGAAGCTTTCTTT,CASSGYRGLEAFF
many,TRBD1,TRBV29-1,TRBJ2-5,TGCAGCGTCCAAAGTCGACAGGGCCAAGAGACCCAGTACTTC,CSVQSRQGQETQYF
NA,NA,TRBV6-5,TRBJ2-3,TGTGCCAGCAGTTACGGAGATACGCAGTATTTT,CASSYGDTQYF
NA,NA,TRBV7-8,TRBJ2-5,TGTGCCAGCAGCTTAGGGGCGGACCGGAAAGAGACCCAGTACTTC,CASSLGADRKETQYF
few,NA,TRBV5-1,TRBJ2-3,TGCGCCAGCAGCTTCCGTGAAACAGGGTTATTCACAGATACGCAGTATTTT,CASSFRETGLFTDTQYF
NA,TRBD2,TRBV30,TRBJ2-1,TGTGCCTGGAGTTCTCTAGCGGGGGCCTACAATGAGCAGTTCTTC,CAWSSLAGAYNEQFF
few,NA,TRBV28,TRBJ2-3,TGTGCCAGCATGGTGTCCCCGGACCTATCCTATGGCACAGATACGCAGTATTTT,CASMVSPDLSYGTDTQYF